The clone carrying this T cell receptor beta chain was counted ten times or more. Time point described: newly diagnosed GD, antithyroid drugs for less than 3 months. Isolated PBMC RNA provided the starting material for the TCR library. The source of the sample is a study of regulatory T cells in long-lasting Graves disease. The CDR3 is 13 residues long. V was pared by 6 bases and J by 3 bases, with 3 bases of the junction left unmatched. From germline, CDR1 is MNHNS and CDR2 SASEGT. CDR3 regions were amplified by Arm-PCR using iRepertoire HTBI primers to build TCR beta libraries. TCRdb redid the calling of the multiplex PCR reads with MiXCR, one entry per CDR3 protein. In the table there are about 420,000 distinct CDR3 sequences, 16% of which are singletons. These data are also associated with another study on T cells in Graves' hyperthyroidism and ophthalmopathy. That paper notes: The majority of expanded thyroid clonotypes above 0.001 also appeared in blood.

The clonotype originates from a woman aged 18 to 35 with Graves disease. V and J are TRBV6-1 and TRBJ2-7; 9 bases are a match to TRBD2. The input for sequencing was peripheral blood mononuclear cells (PBMCs), taken at new diagnosis, from a patient treated with antithyroid drugs. CDR3 DNA: TGTGCCAGCAGAAGTAGCGGGAGCTACGAGCAGTACTTC. This sequence encodes CASRSSGSYEQYF.